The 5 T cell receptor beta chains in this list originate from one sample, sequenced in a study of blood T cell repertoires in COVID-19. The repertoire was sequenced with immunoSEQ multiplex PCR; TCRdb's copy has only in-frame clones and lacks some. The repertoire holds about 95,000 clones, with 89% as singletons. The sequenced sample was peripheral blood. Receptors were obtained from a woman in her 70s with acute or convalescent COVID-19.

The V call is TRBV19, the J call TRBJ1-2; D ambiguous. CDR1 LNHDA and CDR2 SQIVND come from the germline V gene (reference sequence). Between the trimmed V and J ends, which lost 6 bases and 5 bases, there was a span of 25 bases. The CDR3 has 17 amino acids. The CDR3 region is CASRRNEAPRLEYGYTF. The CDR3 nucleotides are TGTGCCAGTAGAAGGAACGAGGCCCCCCGCCTAGAGTATGGCTACACCTTC.

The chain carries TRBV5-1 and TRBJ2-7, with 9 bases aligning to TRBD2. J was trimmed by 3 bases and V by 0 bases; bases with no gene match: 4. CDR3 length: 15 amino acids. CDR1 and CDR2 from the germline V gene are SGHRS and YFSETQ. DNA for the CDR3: TGCGCCAGCAGCTTGGGGCTAGCGGGGTACTACGAGCAGTACTTC. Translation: CASSLGLAGYYEQYF.

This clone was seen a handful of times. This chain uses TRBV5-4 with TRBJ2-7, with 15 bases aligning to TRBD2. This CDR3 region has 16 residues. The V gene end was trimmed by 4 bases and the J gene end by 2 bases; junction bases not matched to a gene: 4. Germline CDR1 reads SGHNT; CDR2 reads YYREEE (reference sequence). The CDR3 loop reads CASSAGLAGGPYEQYF. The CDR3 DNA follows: TGTGCCAGCAGCGCCGGACTAGCGGGAGGGCCCTACGAGCAGTACTTC.

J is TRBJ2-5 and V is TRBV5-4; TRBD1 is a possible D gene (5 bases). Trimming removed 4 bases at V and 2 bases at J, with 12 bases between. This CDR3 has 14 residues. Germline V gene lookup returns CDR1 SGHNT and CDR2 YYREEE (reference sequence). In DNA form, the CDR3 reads TGTGCCAGCAGCACCGCAGGGTTTCAAGAGACCCAGTACTTC. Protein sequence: CASSTAGFQETQYF.

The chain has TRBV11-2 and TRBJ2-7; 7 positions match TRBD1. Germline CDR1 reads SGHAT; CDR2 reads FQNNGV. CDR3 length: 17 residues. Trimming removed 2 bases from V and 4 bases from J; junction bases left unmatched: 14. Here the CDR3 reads CASSLMSKTGWNYEQYF. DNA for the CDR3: TGTGCCAGCAGCTTAATGTCCAAGACAGGGTGGAATTACGAGCAGTACTTC.